This passage covers 20 T cell receptor beta chains from one sample sequenced in a study of blood T cell repertoires in COVID-19. The table came from immunoSEQ multiplex PCR; TCRdb's copy has only in-frame clones and leaves some out. The sample has under 200,000 clones; 86% are singletons. The sequencing input was peripheral blood. The receptors stem from a woman aged 60-75 years with COVID-19, enrolled during active disease.

The chain has TRBV5-1 and TRBJ2-3, with 9 positions matching TRBD2. Germline CDR1 and CDR2: SGHRS and YFSETQ. CDR3 length: 16 amino acids. J lost 3 bases, V lost 5 bases, and 10 bases had no gene match. The CDR3 coding sequence is TGCGCCAGCAGTCGTAGCGGGAGTCGTGGTACAGATACGCAGTATTTT. This gives the protein CASSRSGSRGTDTQYF.

This clone was seen once. The chain combines TRBV19 with TRBJ2-7; 10 bases match TRBD1. CDR1 and CDR2 from the germline V gene are LNHDA and SQIVND (reference sequence). There are 15 residues in the CDR3. With 9 bases clipped from V and 4 bases from J, the junction kept 12 bases outside the gene matches. DNA of the CDR3: TGTGCCAGCATGCCGACCGGGACAGGGGAGTACGAGCAGTACTTC. Translating it yields CASMPTGTGEYEQYF. Variable domain in full (rest from reference TRBV19 and TRBJ2-7): DGGITQSPKYLFRKEGQNVTLSCEQNLNHDAMYWYRQDPGQGLRLIYYSQIVNDFQKGDIAEGYSVSREKKESFPLTVTSAQKNPTAFYLCASMPTGTGEYEQYFGPGTRLTVT.

The genes are TRBV6-6 and TRBJ1-3; maybe TRBD1 (5 bases). Germline loops: CDR1 MNHNY, CDR2 SVGAGI (reference sequence). Trimming cost V 7 bases and J 4 bases, with 14 bases left between them. This CDR3 contains 14 residues. The CDR3 nucleotides are TGTGCCAGCACCCTCGGGGGGTGGGGAAACACCATATATTTT. Its translation is CASTLGGWGNTIYF.

The chain has TRBV24-1 and TRBJ2-5; 8 bases are shared with TRBD2. In germline, CDR1 is KGHDR, CDR2 SFDVKD. The CDR3 has 14 residues. Losses at the gene ends were 6 bases for V and 5 bases for J; bases not matched to a gene: 7. CDR3: CATSRPAGDETQYF. CDR3 DNA: TGTGCCACCAGTCGGCCAGCGGGAGACGAGACCCAGTACTTC.

V is TRBV9 and J is TRBJ2-3; 9 nucleotides align to TRBD2. V was pared by 3 bases and J by 3 bases, with 5 bases of the junction left unmatched. Germline CDR1 reads SGDLS; CDR2 reads YYNGEE. The CDR3 has 15 residues. In nucleotides, the CDR3 is TGTGCCAGCAGCGCCATAGCGGGAGTTACAGATACGCAGTATTTT. Protein sequence: CASSAIAGVTDTQYF.

The rearrangement links TRBV7-9 to TRBJ2-5, with D possibly being TRBD1 (5 bases). Trimming took 5 bases from V and 2 from J, leaving 6 bases between them. CDR1 is SEHNR, CDR2 FQNEAQ, per germline (reference sequence). There are 12 residues in the CDR3. CDR3 coding DNA: TGTGCCAGCAGCCAGGGACAAGAGACCCAGTACTTC. This encodes CASSQGQETQYF.

The chain carries TRBV9 and TRBJ1-4; D is unresolved. The CDR3 is 15 amino acids. Germline lookup yields CDR1 SGDLS and CDR2 YYNGEE. V lost 0 bases, J lost 5 bases, and 11 bases lay in between. The CDR3 reads CASSVGSGSNEKLFF. CDR3 bases: TGTGCCAGCAGCGTAGGTTCGGGATCGAATGAAAAACTGTTTTTT.

The chain recombines TRBV19 with TRBJ2-7, with a possible D match to TRBD2 (6 bases). V was pared by 3 bases and J by 1 base, with 22 bases between. The germline V gene has CDR1 LNHDA and CDR2 SQIVND (reference sequence). The CDR3 runs 18 residues. This chain's CDR3 is CASSMHRKGGIGSYEQYF. The CDR3 bases are TGTGCCAGTAGTATGCACAGAAAGGGCGGGATTGGGTCCTACGAGCAGTACTTC.

The chain joins TRBV6-1 to TRBJ1-2; D ambiguous. Trimming stripped 2 bases from V and 8 bases from J, with 15 bases between. The CDR3 covers 14 residues. Germline-derived CDR1 and CDR2 are MNHNS and SASEGT. This chain's CDR3 is CASSETSLLRGYTF. CDR3 bases: TGTGCCAGCAGTGAAACTTCACTCCTGAGGGGCTACACCTTC.

This clone appeared a few times. This chain uses TRBV5-6 with TRBJ2-2; 10 bases agree with TRBD2. The CDR3 loop spans 16 amino acids. V gave up 1 base and J gave up 3 bases; unmatched junction bases: 3. Germline V gene data show CDR1 as SGHDT and CDR2 as YYEEEE. Written as DNA, the CDR3 is TGTGCCAGCAGCTTGCGGCTAGCGGGGGACACCGGGGAGCTGTTTTTT. Its protein product is CASSLRLAGDTGELFF.

The chain couples TRBV7-2 to TRBJ1-2; 7 bases are shared with TRBD1. The CDR3 is made up of 13 amino acids. Germline CDR1 and CDR2: SGHTA and FQGNSA. After removal of 4 bases from V and 7 bases from J, the junction contained 6 bases not matched to a gene. CDR3 sequence (DNA): TGTGCCAGCAGCTCAGAGGGGGCGCGTGGCTACACCTTC. Protein product: CASSSEGARGYTF.

The CDR3 sequence: CSVGRWRQSGYTF. CDR3 DNA: TGCAGCGTTGGACGGTGGCGACAGTCTGGCTACACCTTC. The chain recombines TRBV29-1 with TRBJ1-2; possibly TRBD1 for D (5 bases). The length of the CDR3 is 13 residues. Germline-derived CDR1 and CDR2 are SQVTM and ANQGSEA. With 4 bases removed from V and 7 bases from J, the gap between germline ends came to 16 bases.

The V gene is TRBV4-1, the J gene TRBJ1-1; 8 positions agree with TRBD1. Germline assignment: CDR1 MGHRA and CDR2 YSYEKL. The CDR3 consists of 14 residues. Unmatched junction bases numbered 6, after V lost 8 bases and J lost 1 base. The CDR3 protein is CASRADRANTEAFF. The CDR3 DNA follows: TGCGCCAGCCGGGCGGACAGGGCGAACACTGAAGCTTTCTTT.

The chain uses TRBV30 and TRBJ1-4; 9 bases agree with TRBD1. CDR1 is GTSNPN and CDR2 is SVGIG in the germline V gene (reference sequence). The junction had 8 bases not matched to a gene; V was cut back by 2 bases and J by 7 bases. CDR3 length equals 15 residues. CDR3 DNA: TGTGCCTGGAGTACAGGGGACAGGGTGGGTGAAAAACTGTTTTTT. It is translated as CAWSTGDRVGEKLFF.

The genes are TRBV12-3 or TRBV12-4 and TRBJ1-5; TRBD1 agrees at 7 bases. The J segment lost 11 bases and the V segment lost 3 bases, leaving 7 bases of the junction unmatched. The CDR3 totals 13 residues. The CDR3 region has the DNA TGTGCCAGCAGTTTGGGTCAGGGGGTTGCCCAGCATTTT. Encoded protein: CASSLGQGVAQHF.

The gene calls are TRBV3-1 (or the pseudogene TRBV3-2) and TRBJ2-1, with no clear D. Between the trimmed V and J ends, which lost 0 bases and 10 bases, there was a span of 7 bases. The CDR3 contains 12 residues. Germline lookup yields CDR1 LGHDT and CDR2 YNNKEL (reference sequence). The CDR3, as DNA: TGTGCCAGCAGCCAAGATCCCCTGGAGCAGTTCTTC. Protein sequence: CASSQDPLEQFF.

The V call is TRBV24-1, the J call TRBJ2-5; tentatively, D is TRBD2 (5 bases). The germline V gene encodes CDR1 KGHDR and CDR2 SFDVKD. Trimming left V 7 bases short and J 1 base short, with 9 bases between. The CDR3 runs 13 residues. The DNA for the CDR3 is TGTGCCACCAGAGGGCGGGTCCAAGAGACCCAGTACTTC. Protein sequence: CATRGRVQETQYF.

The chain links TRBV28 to TRBJ2-7; 8 bases fit TRBD1. CDR1 is MDHEN and CDR2 is SYDVKM in the germline V gene. This CDR3 has 14 residues. The junction had 4 bases not matched to a gene; V was cut back by 6 bases and J by 0 bases. The CDR3 loop is CASRVQGGSYEQYF. CDR3 nucleotide sequence: TGTGCCAGCAGGGTACAGGGGGGCTCCTACGAGCAGTACTTC.

The chain recombines TRBV5-5 with TRBJ2-7, with TRBD1 identical over 7 bases. The V gene's germline CDR1 is SGHKS and CDR2 YYEKEE (reference sequence). The length of the CDR3 is 14 residues. The V gene end was trimmed by 3 bases and the J gene end by 2 bases; junction bases not matched to a gene: 5. The CDR3 here is CASSWTGDTYEQYF. DNA of the CDR3: TGTGCCAGCAGCTGGACAGGCGATACCTACGAGCAGTACTTC.

Worth noting for this clone: At the DNA level, this CDR3 is encoded by other sequences in the same sample as well. Here the CDR3 DNA reads TGTGCCACCAGCAGAGATGTGGGGGGGTATGGCTACACCTTC. Translating gives CATSRDVGGYGYTF. The V call is TRBV15, the J call TRBJ1-2; D possibly corresponds to TRBD1 (5 bases). This CDR3 is built from 14 residues. From germline, CDR1 is LNHNV and CDR2 YYDKDF (reference sequence). With 0 bases removed from V and 5 bases from J, the gap between germline ends came to 10 bases. Looking up the rest from reference TRBV15 and TRBJ1-2 gives the full variable domain: DAMVIQNPRYQVTQFGKPVTLSCSQTLNHNVMYWYQQKSSQAPKLLFHYYDKDFNNEADTPDNFQSRRPNTSFCFLDIRSPGLGDTAMYLCATSRDVGGYGYTFGSGTRLTVV.